This entry lists 17 T cell receptor beta chains sequenced from one sample in a study of post-analysis software for immune sequencing data. TCR beta cDNA libraries included unique molecular identifiers. TCRdb re-analysed the PCR reads in MiXCR, keeping a single row per CDR3 protein. This sample has some 260,000 distinct CDR3 sequences, with 36% found just once. Their target antigens are unknown. Overall study findings and caveats: Relative to controls, patients had about five TRBV segments at higher frequency, with TRBV5-6, TRBV5-1 and TRBV20-1 among these.

Sequencing used blood. The receptors were gathered from a girl aged 5-17 years with multiple sclerosis.

The chain links TRBV7-2 to TRBJ2-3; D not resolved. Germline CDR1 is SGHTA and CDR2 is FQGNSA. V lost 1 base and J lost 1, with 9 bases in between. This CDR3 is built from 15 residues. For the CDR3, the DNA is TGTGCCAGCAGCTTAGTCGGCGCACGCACAGATACGCAGTATTTT. This gives the protein CASSLVGARTDTQYF. Variable domain in full (rest from reference TRBV7-2 and TRBJ2-3): GAGVSQSPSNKVTEKGKDVELRCDPISGHTALYWYRQSLGQGLEFLIYFQGNSAPDKSGLPSDRFSAERTGGSVSTLTIQRTQQEDSAVYLCASSLVGARTDTQYFGPGTRLTVL.

The chain uses TRBV7-2 and TRBJ2-3, with D tentatively TRBD2 (6 bases). Germline CDR1 and CDR2: SGHTA and FQGNSA. The ends were cut back, 5 bases at V and 0 bases at J, with 18 bases in the middle. The CDR3 runs 17 residues. The CDR3: CASSPRLGGTSTDTQYF. The CDR3, as DNA: TGTGCCAGCAGCCCTAGGTTGGGGGGAACTAGCACAGATACGCAGTATTTT.

This chain connects TRBV24-1 to TRBJ2-2; TRBD2 might be the D (5 bases). V was pared by 7 bases and J by 0 bases, with 14 bases between. Germline V lookup: CDR1 KGHDR, CDR2 SFDVKD. The CDR3 loop spans 16 amino acids. This chain's CDR3 is CATSWSGSANTGELFF. Written as DNA, the CDR3 is TGTGCCACCAGCTGGAGTGGGAGCGCGAACACCGGGGAGCTGTTTTTT.

In its sample, this clonotype was seen a few times. The rearrangement links TRBV9 to TRBJ2-7; D remains ambiguous. This CDR3 is built from 16 residues. CDR1 is SGDLS, CDR2 YYNGEE, per germline. Trimming shortened V by 4 bases and J by 7 bases, and 24 bases separated the two germline ends. This CDR3 reads CASSPDSTGRYNEQYF. The CDR3 nucleotides are TGTGCCAGCAGCCCAGACTCGACGGGTCGATACAATGAGCAGTACTTC.

This clonotype was seen more than once but under ten times. The V and J genes are TRBV9 and TRBJ2-4; D gene uncertain. CDR1 is SGDLS, CDR2 YYNGEE, per germline. This CDR3 contains 15 residues. The germline V and J ends were trimmed by 0 bases and 0 bases, with 7 bases remaining between them. For the CDR3, the DNA is TGTGCCAGCAGCGTAGACAGCCTAGCCAAAAACATTCAGTACTTC. Its translation is CASSVDSLAKNIQYF. The variable domain in full, with the rest retrieved from reference TRBV9 and TRBJ2-4, is DSGVTQTPKHLITATGQRVTLRCSPRSGDLSVYWYQQSLDQGLQFLIQYYNGEERAKGNILERFSAQQFPDLHSELNLSSLELGDSALYFCASSVDSLAKNIQYFGAGTRLSVL.

To note about this clonotype: At one of its ends the junction is not consistent with the germline gene, which may arise from a read error. This chain uses TRBV6-6 with TRBJ1-6, with D maybe TRBD1 (6 bases). The CDR3 length is 17 residues. Germline-derived CDR1 and CDR2 are MNHNY and SVGAGI (reference sequence). CDR3 sequence (DNA): TGTGCCAGCAGTTACATACAGGGAGGCGATAGTAATTCACCCCCCCACTTT. Translating it yields CASSYIQGGDSNSPPHF.

This clonotype was recorded at least ten times. This rearrangement joins TRBV4-2 to TRBJ1-2; D is possibly TRBD1 (6 bases). The V end lost 4 bases, the J end lost 8 bases, and 14 bases lay between the germline ends. CDR3 length: 13 amino acids. From germline, CDR1 is LGHNA and CDR2 YNFKEQ. The CDR3 DNA sequence: TGTGCCAGCAGCCGAAACAGGGATGACGGCTACACCTTC. Its protein product is CASSRNRDDGYTF.

To note about this clonotype: This may stem from a read error, because a much larger clone lies one nucleotide away. The chain recombines TRBV7-2 with TRBJ2-7; possibly TRBD1 or TRBD2 for D (6 bases each). Trimming took 4 bases from V and 3 from J, leaving 16 bases between them. The germline gives CDR1 SGHTA, CDR2 FQGNSA. The CDR3 has 15 residues. The CDR3: CASSSGPRGVYEQYF. The CDR3 DNA is TGTGCCAGCAGCTCCGGCCCTAGGGGGGTCTACGAGCAGTACTTC.

This clonotype was seen only once. This chain connects TRBV5-1 to TRBJ2-7, with D possibly being TRBD1 (5 bases). This CDR3 spans 13 amino acids. The germline CDR1 and CDR2 sequences are SGHRS and YFSETQ. V was pared by 4 bases and J by 5 bases, with 13 bases between. In DNA, the CDR3 is TGCGCCAGCAGCCAGGACATTTCAGACGAGCAGTACTTC. It is translated as CASSQDISDEQYF.

Ten or more counts support this clonotype. The rearrangement links TRBV28 to TRBJ2-7; 7 nucleotides agree with TRBD2. Losses at the gene ends were 4 bases for V and 6 bases for J; bases not matched to a gene: 12. The germline V gene has CDR1 MDHEN and CDR2 SYDVKM. This CDR3 is built from 15 residues. The CDR3 protein is CASSSPSGVSSEQYF. The DNA for the CDR3 is TGTGCCAGCAGTTCTCCCAGCGGGGTGTCTTCCGAGCAGTACTTC.

The chain carries TRBV28 and TRBJ2-7; D is unresolved. This CDR3 is 14 amino acids long. With 2 bases removed from V and 0 bases from J, the gap between germline ends came to 8 bases. Germline CDR1 MDHEN, CDR2 SYDVKM. CDR3 protein: CASSLIGLSYEQYF. CDR3 sequence (DNA): TGTGCCAGCAGTTTAATTGGGCTCTCCTACGAGCAGTACTTC.

This clonotype was observed at least ten times. The chain employs TRBV29-1 and TRBJ2-1, with D possibly being TRBD2 (6 bases). V dropped 4 bases and J dropped 7 bases, with 14 bases sitting between them. The CDR3 runs to 13 residues. Germline loops: CDR1 SQVTM, CDR2 ANQGSEA. The CDR3 is CSVGGPAGNEQFF. CDR3 nucleotide sequence: TGCAGCGTTGGGGGTCCGGCGGGGAATGAGCAGTTCTTC.

This clonotype has a count of ten or more. This rearrangement joins TRBV18 to TRBJ1-2; D remains ambiguous. The CDR3 is 16 residues long. The V end was cut by 5 bases, the J end by 0 bases, with 16 bases between. Germline CDR1 KGHSH, CDR2 LQKENI. CDR3 sequence (DNA): TGTGCCAGCTCAGAGGGTGTTGGACCGACTAACTATGGCTACACCTTC. Translated, it gives CASSEGVGPTNYGYTF.

This clonotype was counted at least ten times. The rearrangement joins TRBV12-3 or TRBV12-4 to TRBJ1-1; TRBD1 matches at 7 bases. This CDR3 is 14 amino acids long. With 7 bases clipped from V and 1 base from J, the junction kept 6 bases outside the gene matches. The CDR3 sequence: CASNPTGPNTEAFF. CDR3 in DNA: TGTGCCAGCAATCCGACAGGGCCGAACACTGAAGCTTTCTTT.

This clonotype was picked up many times. The gene calls are TRBV5-1 and TRBJ1-1; possible D gene TRBD1, 6 bases. Germline loops: CDR1 SGHRS, CDR2 YFSETQ. The CDR3 contains 13 residues. The V end lost 1 base, the J end lost 3 bases, and 7 bases lay between the germline ends. The CDR3 bases are TGCGCCAGCAGCTTGAACAGGGACACTGAAGCTTTCTTT. As protein: CASSLNRDTEAFF.

The chain recombines TRBV14 with TRBJ2-2, with a possible D match to TRBD1 (5 bases). The germline V gene encodes CDR1 SGHDN and CDR2 FVKESK. Trimming removed 4 bases from V and 5 bases from J, with 11 bases in between. CDR3 size: 14 residues. The DNA of the CDR3 is TGTGCCAGCAGCCGGGGCAGGGTGACCGGGGAGCTGTTTTTT. Protein sequence: CASSRGRVTGELFF. Full variable domain (missing parts from reference TRBV14 and TRBJ2-2): EAGVTQFPSHSVIEKGQTVTLRCDPISGHDNLYWYRRVMGKEIKFLLHFVKESKQDESGMPNNRFLAERTGGTYSTLKVQPAELEDSGVYFCASSRGRVTGELFFGEGSRLTVL.

The chain links TRBV5-5 to TRBJ2-1, with 11 positions matching TRBD2. Germline CDR1 reads SGHKS; CDR2 reads YYEKEE (reference sequence). This CDR3 spans 16 amino acids. J lost 4 bases, V lost 2 bases, and 5 bases had no gene match. CDR3 DNA: TGTGCCAGCAGCTTAACGGGACTAGCGGTGTACAATGAGCAGTTCTTC. Amino acid sequence: CASSLTGLAVYNEQFF.